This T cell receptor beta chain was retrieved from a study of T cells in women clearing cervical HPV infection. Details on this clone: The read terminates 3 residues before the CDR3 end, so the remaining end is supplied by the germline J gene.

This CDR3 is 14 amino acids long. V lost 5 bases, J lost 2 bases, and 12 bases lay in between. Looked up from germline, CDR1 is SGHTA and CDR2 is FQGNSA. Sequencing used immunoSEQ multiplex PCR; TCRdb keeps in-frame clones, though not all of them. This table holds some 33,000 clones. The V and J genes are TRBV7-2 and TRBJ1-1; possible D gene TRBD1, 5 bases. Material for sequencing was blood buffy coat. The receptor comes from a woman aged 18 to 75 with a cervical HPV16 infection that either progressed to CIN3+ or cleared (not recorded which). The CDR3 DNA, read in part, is TGTGCCAGCAGCAACTTAGGGACTAACACTGAA. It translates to CASSNLGTNTE. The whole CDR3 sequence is CASSNLGTNTEAFF.